This paragraph covers one T cell receptor (beta chain) sequence. This entry is derived from a study of blood T cell repertoires in COVID-19. Study summary: Sources were T cells, B-cell-depleted T cells, or PBMCs; the material itself was cDNA or gDNA.

This CDR3 comprises 15 residues. V was trimmed by 4 bases and J by 3 bases, leaving 12 bases between them. Germline lookup yields CDR1 MGHRA and CDR2 YSYEKL. Produced via immunoSEQ multiplex PCR; TCRdb's table is partial and in-frame only. The sample has some 110,000 clones, 82% seen once. V and J are TRBV4-1 and TRBJ2-2; D possibly corresponds to TRBD2 (5 bases). This clonotype originated in a woman of 80 years or more with acute or convalescent COVID-19. The sequencing sample was made of peripheral blood. The CDR3 DNA follows: TGCGCCAGCAGCCCCCGAGGCGGGTACACCGGGGAGCTGTTTTTT. It codes for CASSPRGGYTGELFF.